This TCR beta chain was obtained from a study of blood T cell repertoires in COVID-19. Study background: COVID-19 samples from acute and convalescent phases originated in the United States, Italy and Spain. Sample material is recorded as cDNA or gDNA derived from T cells, B-cell-depleted T cells, or PBMCs.

Source study methods: Reference gene primer amplification in the assay estimated nucleated cell counts. The repertoire was sequenced with immunoSEQ multiplex PCR; TCRdb's copy has only in-frame clones and lacks some. For V, J and clone size, that table is used; D and trimming come from the DNA. The repertoire holds just over 75,000 clones, 80% to 85% seen once, with 3.5% in the top ten. CDR3 length equals 14 residues. Germline values: CDR1 SQVTM, CDR2 ANQGSEA. Trimming at V came to 5 bases and at J to 5 bases, leaving 12 bases not matched to a gene. This sequence was found in a man between 50 and 59 years old with acute or convalescent COVID-19. The gene calls are TRBV29-1 and TRBJ2-7; 7 bases align to TRBD1. Material: peripheral blood. The CDR3 here is CSVTPRDSRNEQYF. In DNA, the CDR3 is TGCAGCGTTACACCTCGGGACAGTCGGAACGAGCAGTACTTC.